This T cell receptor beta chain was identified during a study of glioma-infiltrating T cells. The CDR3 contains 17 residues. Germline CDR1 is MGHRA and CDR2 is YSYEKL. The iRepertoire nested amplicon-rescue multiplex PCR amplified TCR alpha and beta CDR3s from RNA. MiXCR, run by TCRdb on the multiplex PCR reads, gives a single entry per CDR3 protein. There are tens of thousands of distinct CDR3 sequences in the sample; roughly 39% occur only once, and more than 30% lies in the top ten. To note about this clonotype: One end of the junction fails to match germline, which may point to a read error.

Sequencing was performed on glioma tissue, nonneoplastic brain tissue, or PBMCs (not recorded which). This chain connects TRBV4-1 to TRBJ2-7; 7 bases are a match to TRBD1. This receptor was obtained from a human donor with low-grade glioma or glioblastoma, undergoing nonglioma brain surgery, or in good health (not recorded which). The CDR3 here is CAGSQVGGDSGFYEQNF. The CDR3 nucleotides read TGCGCCGGCAGCCAAGTTGGTGGGGACAGCGGTTTCTACGAGCAGAACTTC.